This T cell receptor (beta chain) was observed in a study of control samples from healthy donors and cancer patients. Profiled with immunoSEQ multiplex PCR; TCRdb holds only in-frame clones, not every one. The profile shows around 250,000 clones, about four fifths of them singletons. Germline V gene sequence: CDR1 LNHDA, CDR2 SQIVND (reference sequence). CDR3 length equals 15 residues. Unmatched junction bases numbered 9, after V lost 6 bases and J lost 7 bases. This TCR was sampled from a woman aged 60-75 years with lung cancer. This chain connects TRBV19 to TRBJ2-5, with 12 bases fitting TRBD1. Sample: PBMCs. In nucleotides, the CDR3 is TGTGCCAGTAGCGGAACCGGGACAGGGGGCCGGACCCAGTACTTC. Encoded protein: CASSGTGTGGRTQYF.